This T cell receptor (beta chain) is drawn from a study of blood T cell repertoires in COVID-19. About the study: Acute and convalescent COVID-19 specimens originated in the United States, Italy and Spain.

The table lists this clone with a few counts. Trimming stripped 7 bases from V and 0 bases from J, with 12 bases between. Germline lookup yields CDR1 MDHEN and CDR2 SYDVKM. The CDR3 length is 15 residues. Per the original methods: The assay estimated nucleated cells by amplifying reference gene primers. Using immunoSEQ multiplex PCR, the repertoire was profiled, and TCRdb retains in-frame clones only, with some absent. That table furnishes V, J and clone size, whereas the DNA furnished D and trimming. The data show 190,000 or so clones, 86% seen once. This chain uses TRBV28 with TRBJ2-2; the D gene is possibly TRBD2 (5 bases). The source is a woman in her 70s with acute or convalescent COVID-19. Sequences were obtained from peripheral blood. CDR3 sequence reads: CASIAGGANTGELFF. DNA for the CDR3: TGTGCCAGCATCGCCGGAGGAGCGAACACCGGGGAGCTGTTTTTT. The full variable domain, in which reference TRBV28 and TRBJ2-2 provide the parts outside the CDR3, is DVKVTQSSRYLVKRTGEKVFLECVQDMDHENMFWYRQDPGLGLRLIYFSYDVKMKEKGDIPEGYSVSREKKERFSLILESASTNQTSMYLCASIAGGANTGELFFGEGSRLTVL.